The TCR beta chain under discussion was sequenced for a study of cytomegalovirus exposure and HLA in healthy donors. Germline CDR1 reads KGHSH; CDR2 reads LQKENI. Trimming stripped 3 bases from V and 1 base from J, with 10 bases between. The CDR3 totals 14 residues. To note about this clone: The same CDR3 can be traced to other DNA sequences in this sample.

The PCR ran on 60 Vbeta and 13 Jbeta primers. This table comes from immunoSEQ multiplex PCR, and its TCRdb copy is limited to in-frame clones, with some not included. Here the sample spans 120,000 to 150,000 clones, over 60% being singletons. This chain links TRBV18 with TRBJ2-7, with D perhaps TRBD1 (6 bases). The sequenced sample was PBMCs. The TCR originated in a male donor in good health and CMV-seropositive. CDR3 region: CASSPQDSSYEQYF. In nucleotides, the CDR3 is TGTGCCAGCTCACCCCAGGACAGTTCCTACGAGCAGTACTTC.